These 26 T cell receptor beta chains were all obtained from the same sample, sequenced in a study of blood T cell repertoires in COVID-19 (dated by TCRdb to about 2020). Library preparation was by the immunoSEQ multiplex PCR assay. TCRdb re-hosts the immuneACCESS table, in-frame sequences only. Its copies lack some clones; in the studies checked, an unresolved V gene accounts for under half of them, and the cause for the rest is not known. This sample comprises under 35,000 clones, roughly 90% of them detected only once. Jointly, the top ten make up about 6% of the sample. Material: peripheral blood. The receptor set was obtained from a human donor in a cohort sampled during active COVID-19.

The chain combines TRBV6-6 with TRBJ1-2; a weak D match, TRBD1 (6 bases). This CDR3 contains 14 residues. The germline gives CDR1 MNHNY, CDR2 SVGAGI (reference sequence). V was trimmed by 5 bases and J by 3 bases, leaving 13 bases between them. The CDR3: CASSKTGTHYGYTF. CDR3 nucleotides: TGTGCCAGCAGTAAAACAGGGACCCACTATGGCTACACCTTC.

The chain couples TRBV19 to TRBJ1-2, with a possible D match to TRBD1 (6 bases). V lost 1 base, J lost 4 bases, and 10 bases lay in between. The CDR3 consists of 14 residues. In germline, CDR1 is LNHDA, CDR2 SQIVND (reference sequence). CDR3 protein: CASSIGGQSYGYTF. DNA for the CDR3: TGTGCCAGTAGTATAGGCGGACAGAGCTATGGCTACACCTTC.

CDR3 sequence reads: CATSGGTYNEQFF. The CDR3 nucleotides read TGTGCCACTTCGGGGGGGACCTACAATGAGCAGTTCTTC. V and J are TRBV6-6 and TRBJ2-1; 8 bases fit TRBD2. V shed 10 bases, J shed 2 bases, and the junction held 4 bases outside the gene matches. Germline CDR1 and CDR2: MNHNY and SVGAGI (reference sequence). CDR3 length: 13 residues.

This sequence joins TRBV6-4 and TRBJ2-3; 8 bases agree with TRBD2. The germline CDR1 and CDR2 sequences are MRHNA and SNTAGT. This CDR3 comprises 16 residues. The ends lost 3 bases at V and 0 bases at J; junction bases unmatched: 5. The CDR3: CASSDGGGSSTDTQYF. In DNA, the CDR3 is TGTGCCAGCAGTGATGGCGGGGGGTCTAGCACAGATACGCAGTATTTT.

The chain has TRBV19 and TRBJ2-2, with 9 bases aligning to TRBD2. Germline CDR1 and CDR2: LNHDA and SQIVND (reference sequence). This CDR3 is 15 amino acids long. The CDR3 sequence is CISSVGGGAGGELFF. Written as DNA, the CDR3 is TGTATCTCCTCGGTCGGCGGGGGGGCCGGCGGGGAGCTGTTTTTT.

This clone was counted a few times. V is TRBV11-1 and J is TRBJ1-1, with D uncertain. CDR1 is SGHAT, CDR2 FQDESV, per germline (reference sequence). The CDR3 covers 16 residues. With 5 bases removed from V and 3 bases from J, the gap between germline ends came to 19 bases. As DNA, the CDR3 is TGTGCCAGCAGCCCCGACCCGATGCGGGTGGACACTGAAGCTTTCTTT. This gives the protein CASSPDPMRVDTEAFF.

The CDR3 bases are TGTGCCAGCAGCTTCGGACAGGGGCCTCAGACGCAGTATTTT. Its translation: CASSFGQGPQTQYF. The J gene is TRBJ2-3, the V gene TRBV7-2; 9 bases are a match to TRBD1. Germline-derived CDR1 and CDR2 are SGHTA and FQGNSA. This CDR3 contains 14 residues. V lost 3 bases to trimming and J lost 9 bases; unmatched junction nucleotides: 7.

The genes are TRBV12-5 and TRBJ1-1, with D possibly being TRBD1 (5 bases). Germline V gives CDR1 LGHNT, CDR2 FRNRAP. CDR3 size: 13 residues. V dropped 6 bases and J dropped 10 bases, with 18 bases sitting between them. The chain's CDR3 is CASGPGVGAGAFF. The CDR3 DNA reads TGTGCTAGTGGCCCGGGAGTTGGGGCTGGAGCTTTCTTT.

The V and J genes are TRBV19 and TRBJ2-3; TRBD1 aligns across 9 bases. The V and J ends lost 3 bases and 3 bases, in that order; junction bases with no gene match: 13. The CDR3 length is 18 residues. Looked up from germline, CDR1 is LNHDA and CDR2 is SQIVND (reference sequence). For the CDR3, the DNA is TGTGCCAGTAGTATCAGTCCCGGGACAGGGACCGGGACAGATACGCAGTATTTT. It translates to CASSISPGTGTGTDTQYF.

The chain carries TRBV7-6 and TRBJ2-5; 12 bases map to TRBD2. V lost 5 bases, J lost 5 bases, and 9 bases stayed unmatched. The CDR3 extends over 16 amino acids. Germline V gives CDR1 SGHVS, CDR2 FNYEAQ. Here the CDR3 DNA reads TGTGCCAGCAGCCCCTGGACTAGCGGGGAAATGGAGACCCAGTACTTC. It is translated as CASSPWTSGEMETQYF.

The chain links TRBV10-3 to TRBJ1-1; weak D call: TRBD1 (5 bases). The CDR3 has 13 amino acids. The germline V gene encodes CDR1 ENHRY and CDR2 SYGVKD. V lost 3 bases to trimming and J lost 7 bases, with 12 bases between them. CDR3 nucleotide sequence: TGTGCCATCAGTGACAATGGGGGGAATGAAGCTTTCTTT. Its protein is CAISDNGGNEAFF.

This chain uses TRBV14 with TRBJ2-3; 7 nucleotides line up with TRBD1. This CDR3 region has 17 residues. Germline-derived CDR1 and CDR2 are SGHDN and FVKESK. The junction had 8 bases not matched to a gene; V was cut back by 2 bases and J by 0 bases. For the CDR3, the DNA is TGTGCCAGCAGCCAATGGACAGGTTCGGCTAGCACAGATACGCAGTATTTT. This sequence encodes CASSQWTGSASTDTQYF. Complete variable domain (other parts from reference TRBV14 and TRBJ2-3): EAGVTQFPSHSVIEKGQTVTLRCDPISGHDNLYWYRRVMGKEIKFLLHFVKESKQDESGMPNNRFLAERTGGTYSTLKVQPAELEDSGVYFCASSQWTGSASTDTQYFGPGTRLTVL.

This chain connects TRBV11-2 to TRBJ2-5; tentatively, D is TRBD1 (5 bases). In germline, CDR1 is SGHAT, CDR2 FQNNGV. This CDR3 has 13 residues. V was pared by 2 bases and J by 4 bases, with 8 bases between. The CDR3 nucleotides are TGTGCCAGCAGCTTATATCAGGGAGAGACCCAGTACTTC. This gives the protein CASSLYQGETQYF.

This chain connects TRBV6-5 to TRBJ1-2, with D tentatively TRBD1 (5 bases). The germline V and J ends were trimmed by 0 bases and 6 bases, with 17 bases remaining between them. Germline CDR1 and CDR2: MNHEY and SVGAGI. There are 16 residues in the CDR3. In nucleotides, the CDR3 is TGTGCCAGCAGTTACTCCCTGGCAGGGAGGGGTGATGGCTACACCTTC. This translates into CASSYSLAGRGDGYTF.

The V and J genes are TRBV24-1 and TRBJ2-2, with D uncertain. Deletions cut 0 bases from V and 3 bases from J, with 4 bases between. The CDR3 is 14 residues long. The germline gives CDR1 KGHDR, CDR2 SFDVKD. The CDR3 bases are TGTGCCACCAGTGATTTGACGGACACCGGGGAGCTGTTTTTT. Amino acids: CATSDLTDTGELFF.

The V and J genes are TRBV7-5 and TRBJ2-3; the D call in the table, TRBD2, was not verified against the DNA. TRBV7-5 is a listed pseudogene. The CDR3 sequence is 17 residues long. CDR3 in amino acids: CVRSLDRAGGYTDTQYF. CDR3 nucleotides: TGTGTCAGAAGCTTAGATCGAGCGGGGGGGTACACAGATACGCAGTATTTT.

In its sample, this clone was seen once. The chain has TRBV2 and TRBJ2-1, with TRBD2 matching 11 bases. This CDR3 spans 15 amino acids. V shed 5 bases and J 10 bases; nucleotides not matched to a gene: 10. Germline V CDR1 and CDR2: SNHLY, FYNNEI. Written as DNA, the CDR3 is TGTGCCAGCAGTCAAACTAGCGGGGGCTTGGGCGAGCAGTTCTTC. Amino acids: CASSQTSGGLGEQFF.

The chain carries TRBV5-5 and TRBJ1-2; a weak D match, TRBD1 (6 bases). The CDR3 length is 12 residues. The germline V and J ends were trimmed by 4 bases and 7 bases, with 11 bases remaining between them. Germline CDR1 reads SGHKS; CDR2 reads YYEKEE (reference sequence). The DNA for the CDR3 is TGTGCCAGCAGCCCCTACAGGGCTGGCTACACCTTC. Protein product: CASSPYRAGYTF.

The V call is TRBV4-1, the J call TRBJ1-3, with D maybe TRBD1 (6 bases). This CDR3 spans 17 amino acids. CDR1 and CDR2 (germline): MGHRA, YSYEKL. Trimming removed 0 bases at V and 0 bases at J, with 12 bases between. CDR3 in amino acids: CASSQEEGGGSGNTIYF. The CDR3 bases are TGCGCCAGCAGCCAAGAAGAAGGGGGGGGCTCTGGAAACACCATATATTTT.

V usage is TRBV9 and J usage is TRBJ2-5; tentatively, D is TRBD2 (6 bases). The CDR3 length is 14 residues. The V gene lost 0 bases and the J gene lost 5 bases, with 11 bases spanning the gap. Germline CDR1 SGDLS, CDR2 YYNGEE. This chain's CDR3 is CASSVDWGVETQYF. The CDR3 DNA follows: TGTGCCAGCAGCGTAGATTGGGGGGTGGAGACCCAGTACTTC. The full variable domain, its missing parts supplied by reference TRBV9 and TRBJ2-5, is DSGVTQTPKHLITATGQRVTLRCSPRSGDLSVYWYQQSLDQGLQFLIQYYNGEERAKGNILERFSAQQFPDLHSELNLSSLELGDSALYFCASSVDWGVETQYFGPGTRLLVL.

The chain couples TRBV5-1 to TRBJ2-2, with D tentatively TRBD2 (6 bases). The CDR3 totals 16 residues. Trimming took 5 bases from V and 3 from J, leaving 17 bases between them. Germline V gene lookup returns CDR1 SGHRS and CDR2 YFSETQ. The CDR3 sequence: CASSFRLGDYTGELFF. Written as DNA, the CDR3 is TGCGCCAGCAGTTTCCGGCTGGGGGACTACACCGGGGAGCTGTTTTTT. Using reference TRBV5-1 and TRBJ2-2 for the parts outside the CDR3, the full variable domain is KAGVTQTPRYLIKTRGQQVTLSCSPISGHRSVSWYQQTPGQGLQFLFEYFSETQRNKGNFPGRFSGRQFSNSRSEMNVSTLELGDSALYLCASSFRLGDYTGELFFGEGSRLTVL.

This clone turned up a few times. V is TRBV30 and J is TRBJ1-4; no clear D gene. Germline CDR1 GTSNPN, CDR2 SVGIG (reference sequence). Trimming took off 0 bases at V and 5 bases at J, with 13 bases between the two ends. The CDR3 contains 15 residues. The CDR3 region has the DNA TGTGCCTGGAGTGTACCTCTGGGAGGGAATGAAAAACTGTTTTTT. Translation: CAWSVPLGGNEKLFF.

The chain employs TRBV5-6 and TRBJ1-1; TRBD1 might be the D (5 bases). Trimming pared 2 bases from V and 1 base from J, leaving 9 bases between. The CDR3 has 14 amino acids. The V gene's germline CDR1 is SGHDT and CDR2 YYEEEE. The CDR3 bases are TGTGCCAGCAGCTTCGACAGCGAGAACACTGAAGCTTTCTTT. Its translation: CASSFDSENTEAFF.

The chain recombines TRBV29-1 with TRBJ2-1; 10 positions agree with TRBD2. V lost 6 bases, J lost 4 bases, and 12 bases stayed unmatched. The CDR3 extends over 16 amino acids. Germline V lookup: CDR1 SQVTM, CDR2 ANQGSEA. Here the CDR3 reads CSVGSLAGGTYNEQFF. In DNA form, the CDR3 reads TGCAGCGTCGGCAGCTTAGCGGGGGGCACTTACAATGAGCAGTTCTTC.

J is TRBJ1-3 and V is TRBV28; 9 nucleotides match TRBD1. With V trimmed by 0 bases and J by 0 bases, 3 bases remained unmatched. The CDR3 loop spans 17 amino acids. Germline CDR1 MDHEN, CDR2 SYDVKM. In DNA, the CDR3 is TGTGCCAGCAGTTTATGGGGACAGGGTAACTCTGGAAACACCATATATTTT. It translates to CASSLWGQGNSGNTIYF.

CDR3 nucleotide sequence: TGTGCCAGCGCGACGGGGACAGGGCAAGCAAATGAGCAGTTCTTC. Residues: CASATGTGQANEQFF. The chain uses TRBV2 and TRBJ2-1, with TRBD1 identical over 9 bases. Germline loops: CDR1 SNHLY, CDR2 FYNNEI. V trimming: 8 bases; J trimming: 7 bases; junction bases outside the gene matches: 12. CDR3 length: 15 amino acids.